Listed here are 13 T cell receptor beta chains from one sample, sequenced in a study of T cell changes during pregnancy in multiple sclerosis. Profiling relied on immunoSEQ multiplex PCR, and the TCRdb table lists in-frame clones only, not all of them. This table holds about 64,000 clones, 92% found once. This sample comprised peripheral blood, obtained in the second trimester of pregnancy. These receptors all come from a female donor with multiple sclerosis, enrolled in a pregnancy study.

This clone was counted once. The V call is TRBV11-3, the J call TRBJ2-7, with unresolved D. CDR1 SGHNT and CDR2 YENEEA come from the germline V gene. This CDR3 contains 12 residues. V lost 2 bases, J lost 7 bases, and 9 bases lay in between. The CDR3 sequence is CASSLNNKEQYF. The CDR3 DNA reads TGTGCCAGCAGCTTAAATAACAAGGAGCAGTACTTC.

This clone has just one count. The CDR3 sequence: CASSEQTTSGSYEQYF. The CDR3 DNA sequence: TGTGCCAGCAGCGAACAAACTACTAGCGGGAGCTACGAGCAGTACTTC. The chain employs TRBV5-4 and TRBJ2-7, with 11 bases fitting TRBD2. Germline loops: CDR1 SGHNT, CDR2 YYREEE (reference sequence). The CDR3 runs 16 residues. Trimming removed 4 bases from V and 3 bases from J; junction bases left unmatched: 9. The full variable domain, completed using reference TRBV5-4 and TRBJ2-7, is ETGVTQSPTHLIKTRGQQVTLRCSSQSGHNTVSWYQQALGQGPQFIFQYYREEENGRGNFPPRFSGLQFPNYSSELNVNALELDDSALYLCASSEQTTSGSYEQYFGPGTRLTVT.

CDR3 sequence reads: CASNKEAGGGYNEQFF. The CDR3 bases are TGTGCCAGCAACAAGGAAGCGGGAGGGGGCTACAATGAGCAGTTCTTC. The chain is built from TRBV18 and TRBJ2-1; 10 positions agree with TRBD2. With 8 bases clipped from V and 3 bases from J, the junction kept 10 bases outside the gene matches. Germline CDR1 and CDR2: KGHSH and LQKENI. The CDR3 is made up of 16 amino acids.

This sequence joins TRBV5-1 and TRBJ2-7; 8 bases agree with TRBD1. The CDR3 is 15 residues long. From germline, CDR1 is SGHRS and CDR2 YFSETQ. Trimming took 0 bases from V and 1 from J; bases not matched to a gene: 3. The CDR3 DNA is TGCGCCAGCAGCTTGGTGGGACAGGCGTCCTACGAGCAGTACTTC. It encodes CASSLVGQASYEQYF.

The chain carries TRBV10-3 and TRBJ1-1, with TRBD1 as a possible D gene (6 bases). V lost 0 bases and J 1 base, leaving 9 bases between the germline ends. Germline lookup yields CDR1 ENHRY and CDR2 SYGVKD. The CDR3 sequence is 15 residues long. The CDR3 region is CAISESVGQNTEAFF. CDR3 sequence (DNA): TGTGCCATCAGTGAGTCTGTGGGACAGAACACTGAAGCTTTCTTT.

The chain recombines TRBV25-1 with TRBJ2-2, with 7 bases fitting TRBD2. Unmatched junction bases numbered 7, after V lost 9 bases and J lost 3 bases. Germline lookup yields CDR1 MGHDK and CDR2 SYGVNS. CDR3 length: 14 amino acids. CDR3 sequence reads: CASGGRADTGELFF. DNA of the CDR3: TGTGCCAGTGGAGGGAGGGCCGACACCGGGGAGCTGTTTTTT.

The rearrangement links TRBV20-1 to TRBJ2-5; D remains ambiguous. CDR3 length equals 11 residues. V lost 2 bases, J lost 5 bases, and 6 bases lay in between. The germline CDR1 and CDR2 sequences are DFQATT and SNEGSKA (reference sequence). The CDR3 sequence is CSARSGETQYF. In DNA, the CDR3 is TGCAGTGCTAGATCTGGCGAGACCCAGTACTTC.

The chain recombines TRBV25-1 with TRBJ1-1; D remains ambiguous. The CDR3 spans 14 residues. Per the germline V gene, CDR1 is MGHDK and CDR2 is SYGVNS. Trimming removed 2 bases from V and 2 bases from J, with 9 bases in between. In DNA, the CDR3 is TGTGCCAGCAGTGAAGACGGAGGTAACACTGAAGCTTTCTTT. Translating gives CASSEDGGNTEAFF. The whole variable domain, remainder taken from reference TRBV25-1 and TRBJ1-1, is EADIYQTPRYLVIGTGKKITLECSQTMGHDKMYWYQQDPGMELHLIHYSYGVNSTEKGDLSSESTVSRIRTEHFPLTLESARPSHTSQYLCASSEDGGNTEAFFGQGTRLTVV.

The rearrangement joins TRBV5-1 to TRBJ2-1; TRBD1 matches at 11 bases. Trimming at V came to 0 bases and at J to 9 bases, leaving 2 bases not matched to a gene. Germline-derived CDR1 and CDR2 are SGHRS and YFSETQ. The length of the CDR3 is 14 residues. CDR3 sequence (DNA): TGCGCCAGCAGCTTGGGGACAGGGGGCCTTGAGCAGTTCTTC. This gives the protein CASSLGTGGLEQFF.

The chain links TRBV27 to TRBJ2-2, with D possibly matching TRBD2 (5 bases). Germline V gene lookup returns CDR1 MNHEY and CDR2 SMNVEV (reference sequence). Trimming removed 6 bases from V and 6 bases from J, with 20 bases in between. The CDR3 covers 16 residues. CDR3 sequence: CASRIGTQRGSGELFF. CDR3 DNA: TGTGCCAGCAGGATCGGAACACAGAGAGGGTCCGGGGAGCTGTTTTTT.

V is TRBV5-1 and J is TRBJ2-1; the match to TRBD1 covers 9 bases. The germline gives CDR1 SGHRS, CDR2 YFSETQ. The ends lost 4 bases at V and 4 bases at J; junction bases unmatched: 6. The CDR3 length is 15 residues. CDR3 DNA sequence: TGCGCCAGCAGCCCAGGACAGGGGACTTACAATGAGCAGTTCTTC. Protein: CASSPGQGTYNEQFF. Variable domain in full (rest from reference TRBV5-1 and TRBJ2-1): KAGVTQTPRYLIKTRGQQVTLSCSPISGHRSVSWYQQTPGQGLQFLFEYFSETQRNKGNFPGRFSGRQFSNSRSEMNVSTLELGDSALYLCASSPGQGTYNEQFFGPGTRLTVL.

Details on this clone: The same CDR3 is also encoded by other DNA sequences in this sample. The V call is TRBV9, the J call TRBJ2-3, with TRBD2 identical over 14 bases. J was trimmed by 5 bases and V by 3 bases; bases with no gene match: 2. Germline-derived CDR1 and CDR2 are SGDLS and YYNGEE. This CDR3 comprises 15 residues. CDR3 protein: CASSAGTSGRDTQYF. The CDR3 nucleotides read TGTGCCAGCAGCGCCGGGACTAGCGGGAGAGATACGCAGTATTTT.

V gene TRBV5-1 combines with J gene TRBJ2-7; D not resolved. Trimming left V 3 bases short and J 2 bases short, with 12 bases between. Germline CDR1 is SGHRS and CDR2 is YFSETQ. The CDR3 covers 14 residues. The CDR3 bases are TGCGCCAGCAGCTCGGCTGACTTCCCCTACGAGCAGTACTTC. Protein product: CASSSADFPYEQYF.